The rows below give T cell receptor beta chains drawn from one sample of a study of T cell responses to AZD1222 COVID-19 vaccine. The repertoire was sequenced with immunoSEQ multiplex PCR; TCRdb's copy has only in-frame clones and lacks some. The sample holds 80,000 to 100,000 clones, around 85% seen once. The sequencing here drew on peripheral blood, taken 28 days after the second AZD1222 dose. These receptor sequences come from an adult who received the AZD1222 COVID-19 vaccine. CDR3s include the opening cysteine and the closing phenylalanine or tryptophan. D genes are given only for firm matches. Rows give clone size only sometimes, using once, few, many, or a class for an expanded clone.

abundance: NA
d_gene: NA
j_gene: TRBJ1-4
v_gene: TRBV2
CDR3aa: CASSEALQAYNEKLFF
CDR3nt: TGTGCCAGCAGTGAAGCGCTCCAGGCCTATAATGAAAAACTGTTTTTT

abundance: once
d_gene: NA
j_gene: TRBJ1-5
v_gene: TRBV25-1
CDR3aa: CASPVVEGNQPQHF
CDR3nt: TGTGCCAGCCCGGTCGTGGAGGGAAATCAGCCCCAGCATTTT

abundance: NA
d_gene: NA
j_gene: TRBJ1-1
v_gene: TRBV18
CDR3aa: CASSPGATEAFF
CDR3nt: TGTGCCAGCTCACCAGGGGCGACTGAAGCTTTCTTT

abundance: once
d_gene: NA
j_gene: TRBJ1-5
v_gene: TRBV2
CDR3aa: CASSEVVGGGSQPQHF
CDR3nt: TGTGCCAGCAGTGAAGTAGTAGGGGGTGGGAGTCAGCCCCAGCATTTT

abundance: NA
d_gene: TRBD1
j_gene: TRBJ2-7
v_gene: TRBV5-4
CDR3aa: CASSSGQGSYEQYF
CDR3nt: TGTGCCAGCAGCTCGGGACAGGGCTCCTACGAGCAGTACTTC

abundance: NA
d_gene: NA
j_gene: TRBJ1-5
v_gene: TRBV19
CDR3aa: CASSTGLYQPQHF
CDR3nt: TGTGCCAGTAGTACGGGCTTGTATCAGCCCCAGCATTTT

abundance: NA
d_gene: TRBD2
j_gene: TRBJ2-2
v_gene: TRBV5-6
CDR3aa: CASSLGAGELYGGELFF
CDR3nt: TGTGCCAGCAGCTTGGGAGCGGGAGAATTGTACGGCGGGGAGCTGTTTTTT

abundance: few
d_gene: TRBD1
j_gene: TRBJ2-7
v_gene: TRBV30
CDR3aa: CAWDSGTGNYEQYF
CDR3nt: TGTGCCTGGGATTCCGGGACAGGAAATTACGAGCAGTACTTC

abundance: NA
d_gene: TRBD2
j_gene: TRBJ2-1
v_gene: TRBV24-1
CDR3aa: CATSVEAGKNEQFF
CDR3nt: TGTGCCACCAGCGTTGAAGCGGGAAAGAATGAGCAGTTCTTC

abundance: NA
d_gene: NA
j_gene: TRBJ2-3
v_gene: TRBV6-5
CDR3aa: CASSLNGDTQYF
CDR3nt: TGTGCCAGCAGTTTAAACGGGGATACGCAGTATTTT

abundance: NA
d_gene: NA
j_gene: TRBJ2-5
v_gene: TRBV9
CDR3aa: CASSARDGVQETQYF
CDR3nt: TGTGCCAGCAGCGCCCGGGACGGAGTACAAGAGACCCAGTACTTC